The next 13 T cell receptor beta chains were all read from a single sample in a study of blood T cell repertoires in COVID-19. Sequencing was performed with immunoSEQ multiplex PCR; in TCRdb, only in-frame clones are kept and a portion is missing. This sample yields 100,000 to 150,000 clones, of which roughly 80% are seen a single time; more than 5.5% belongs to the top ten. The specimen sequenced was peripheral blood. The receptors derive from a man aged 60 to 75 with acute or convalescent COVID-19.

The V call is TRBV28, the J call TRBJ1-1; D call uncertain. Germline-derived CDR1 and CDR2 are MDHEN and SYDVKM. Deletions cut 4 bases from V and 11 bases from J, with 20 bases between. The CDR3 contains 14 residues. Written as DNA, the CDR3 is TGTGCCAGCAGTTCCTTTCGGCAATCGTCGGGGGCTTTCTTT. Protein sequence: CASSSFRQSSGAFF.

This chain uses TRBV7-9 with TRBJ2-1, with 11 bases fitting TRBD2. The CDR3 totals 15 residues. In germline, CDR1 is SEHNR, CDR2 FQNEAQ (reference sequence). The V segment lost 5 bases and the J segment 8 bases; nucleotides outside the gene matches: 8. The CDR3 is CASSLGLAGGHEQFF. In DNA, the CDR3 is TGTGCCAGCAGCCTAGGGCTAGCGGGAGGACATGAGCAGTTCTTC.

The rearrangement uses TRBV30 and TRBJ2-1, with 8 bases that match TRBD2. V was clipped by 4 bases and J by 6 bases; unmatched bases: 5. Germline-derived CDR1 and CDR2 are GTSNPN and SVGIG (reference sequence). The CDR3 has 13 amino acids. The CDR3: CAWKRELRNEQFF. The DNA of the CDR3 is TGTGCCTGGAAGCGGGAGCTCCGCAATGAGCAGTTCTTC.

The chain recombines TRBV15 with TRBJ1-4; D is possibly TRBD1 (5 bases). The V and J ends lost 5 bases and 8 bases respectively, with 18 bases between them. CDR3 length: 15 amino acids. The germline V gene has CDR1 LNHNV and CDR2 YYDKDF (reference sequence). This CDR3 reads CATSGNRIPGEKLFF. The CDR3, as DNA: TGTGCCACCAGCGGGAACAGGATCCCCGGGGAAAAACTGTTTTTT.

This chain links TRBV4-1 with TRBJ2-2, with 9 bases that match TRBD2. V gave up 4 bases and J gave up 4 bases; unmatched junction bases: 4. The length of the CDR3 is 15 residues. CDR1 is MGHRA, CDR2 YSYEKL, per germline. This CDR3 reads CASSRTSDGTGELFF. The CDR3 DNA is TGCGCCAGCAGCCGGACTAGCGACGGCACCGGGGAGCTGTTTTTT.

The CDR3 loop reads CASSSGLAGGPGQFF. The CDR3 nucleotides read TGTGCCAGCAGCTCGGGACTAGCGGGAGGGCCGGGACAGTTCTTC. The chain employs TRBV11-3 and TRBJ2-1; TRBD2 matches at 16 bases. The CDR3 is 15 residues long. Germline CDR1 reads SGHNT; CDR2 reads YENEEA. Unmatched junction bases numbered 7, after V lost 4 bases and J lost 13 bases.

This chain uses TRBV29-1 with TRBJ2-1; 7 nucleotides align to TRBD2. Germline trimming cut 6 bases from V and 0 bases from J; bases unmatched to any gene: 5. CDR1 is SQVTM, CDR2 ANQGSEA, per germline. This CDR3 is built from 14 residues. CDR3 region: CSVKRDPSYNEQFF. CDR3 coding DNA: TGCAGCGTGAAGCGGGACCCCTCCTACAATGAGCAGTTCTTC.

J is TRBJ1-5 and V is TRBV24-1; D is possibly TRBD1 (5 bases). This CDR3 has 16 residues. Germline assignment: CDR1 KGHDR and CDR2 SFDVKD. V was pared by 5 bases and J by 3 bases, with 16 bases between. For the CDR3, the DNA is TGTGCCACCAGTGCTCGGAGGGGAGGGGACAATCAGCCCCAGCATTTT. Translated: CATSARRGGDNQPQHF.

The chain uses TRBV27 and TRBJ1-1; the D gene is possibly TRBD1 (6 bases). The CDR3 runs to 14 residues. V was pared by 3 bases and J by 5 bases, with 13 bases between. The germline CDR1 and CDR2 sequences are MNHEY and SMNVEV (reference sequence). The CDR3 here is CASSLQGNPTEAFF. In DNA form, the CDR3 reads TGTGCCAGCAGTTTGCAGGGGAATCCGACTGAAGCTTTCTTT.

The V gene is TRBV4-1, the J gene TRBJ2-3, with 10 bases fitting TRBD2. Per the germline V gene, CDR1 is MGHRA and CDR2 is YSYEKL. CDR3 size: 15 residues. The V gene end was trimmed by 6 bases and the J gene end by 5 bases; junction bases not matched to a gene: 8. For the CDR3, the DNA is TGCGCCAGCAGTAATCTTCGGACTAGCGGAGATACGCAGTATTTT. Encoded protein: CASSNLRTSGDTQYF.

The rearrangement uses TRBV9 and TRBJ2-6, with TRBD1 as a possible D gene (5 bases). This CDR3 spans 17 amino acids. V was clipped by 3 bases and J by 2 bases, with 15 bases between them. Germline loops: CDR1 SGDLS, CDR2 YYNGEE. CDR3 nucleotide sequence: TGTGCCAGCAGCGAGGTAGGGGTTGGCCCTGGGGCCAACGTCCTGACTTTC. Protein product: CASSEVGVGPGANVLTF.

Comments on this clone: This specimen includes other DNA sequences encoding the same CDR3. This chain links TRBV2 with TRBJ1-2; possibly TRBD1 for D (5 bases). The germline V gene encodes CDR1 SNHLY and CDR2 FYNNEI. The V and J ends lost 4 bases and 2 bases respectively, with 8 bases between them. This CDR3 has 13 amino acids. In DNA form, the CDR3 reads TGTGCCAGCAGTGCCGACAGCAACTATGGCTACACCTTC. Encoded protein: CASSADSNYGYTF.

This chain joins TRBV4-1 and TRBJ2-7, with TRBD2 matching 13 bases. This CDR3 has 15 residues. V shed 4 bases and J 4 bases; nucleotides not matched to a gene: 4. Looked up from germline, CDR1 is MGHRA and CDR2 is YSYEKL. DNA for the CDR3: TGCGCCAGCAGCCTCCGACTAGCGGGGGGTTACGAGCAGTACTTC. Translated, it gives CASSLRLAGGYEQYF.